Detailed here is one T cell receptor (beta chain). This CDR3 contains 15 residues. The ends were cut back, 0 bases at V and 5 bases at J, with 13 bases in the middle. CDR1 and CDR2 (germline): SGHTA, FQGNSA. This sample stems from a study of immune evolution from preneoplasia to lung adenocarcinoma. Using immunoSEQ multiplex PCR, the repertoire was profiled, and TCRdb retains in-frame clones only, with some absent. The data show some 7,700 clones, roughly 80% seen once. The V call is TRBV7-2, the J call TRBJ1-1, with D perhaps matching TRBD1 (6 bases). The sequenced material came from FFPE minimally invasive lung adenocarcinoma tissue. The sequence was obtained from a donor of 70 years or more with lung adenocarcinoma. The CDR3 DNA reads TGTGCCAGCAGCTTAGCGGGGGGCTATAGGACTGAAGCTTTCTTT. Protein sequence: CASSLAGGYRTEAFF.